This TCR beta chain was sequenced in a study of blood T cells in healthy people across ages. This clonotype appeared a few times. The authors ran a second PCR of roughly 6 to 12 cycles using a sample-barcoded 5' primer and a J-beta primer mix. Every molecule of cDNA carried a tag from a template-switch adaptor with 12 random nucleotides. TCRdb called the 5' RACE reads again in MiXCR, with one record for every CDR3 protein. The sample carries approximately 2,000,000 distinct CDR3 sequences, 39% recorded once. There are 17 residues in the CDR3. Unmatched junction bases numbered 9, after V lost 3 bases and J lost 0 bases.

What was sequenced was blood. This clonotype was sampled from a human donor in good health. The chain uses TRBV12-3 or TRBV12-4 and TRBJ2-7; 9 nucleotides agree with TRBD1. CDR3 DNA sequence: TGTGCCAGCAGTTTTTCTGGGACAGGGCTAAGCTCCTACGAGCAGTACTTC. It yields the protein CASSFSGTGLSSYEQYF.